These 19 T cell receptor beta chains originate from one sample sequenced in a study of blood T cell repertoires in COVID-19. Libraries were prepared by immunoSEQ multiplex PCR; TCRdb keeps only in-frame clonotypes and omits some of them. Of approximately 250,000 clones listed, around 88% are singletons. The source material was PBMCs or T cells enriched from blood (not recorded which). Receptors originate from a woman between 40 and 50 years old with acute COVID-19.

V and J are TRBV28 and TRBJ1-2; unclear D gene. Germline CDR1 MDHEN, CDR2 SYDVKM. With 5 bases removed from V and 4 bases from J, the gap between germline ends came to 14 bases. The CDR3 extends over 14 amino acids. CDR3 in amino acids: CASSNQALGYGYTF. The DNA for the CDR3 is TGTGCCAGCAGTAATCAGGCGCTCGGCTATGGCTACACCTTC.

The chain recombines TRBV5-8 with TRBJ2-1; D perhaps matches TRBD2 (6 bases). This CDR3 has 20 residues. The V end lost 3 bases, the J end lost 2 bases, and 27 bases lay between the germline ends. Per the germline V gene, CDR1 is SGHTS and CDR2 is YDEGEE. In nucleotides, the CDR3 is TGTGCCAGCAGCTCTACTCTCCTAAGGGACTCTAGTACCCCCTACAATGAGCAGTTCTTC. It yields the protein CASSSTLLRDSSTPYNEQFF.

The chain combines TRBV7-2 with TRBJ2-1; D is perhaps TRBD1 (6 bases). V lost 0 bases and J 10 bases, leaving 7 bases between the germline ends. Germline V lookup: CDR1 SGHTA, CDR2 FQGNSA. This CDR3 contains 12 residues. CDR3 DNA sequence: TGTGCCAGCAGCTTAGCTGACAGGGAGCAGTTCTTC. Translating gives CASSLADREQFF. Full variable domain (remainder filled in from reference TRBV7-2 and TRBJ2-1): GAGVSQSPSNKVTEKGKDVELRCDPISGHTALYWYRQSLGQGLEFLIYFQGNSAPDKSGLPSDRFSAERTGGSVSTLTIQRTQQEDSAVYLCASSLADREQFFGPGTRLTVL.

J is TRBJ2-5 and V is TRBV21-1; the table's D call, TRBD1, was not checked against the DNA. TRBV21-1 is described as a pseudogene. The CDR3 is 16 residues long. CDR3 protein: CASSKPHDRGKETQYF. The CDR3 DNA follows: TGTGCCAGCAGCAAACCCCACGACAGGGGGAAAGAGACCCAGTACTTC.

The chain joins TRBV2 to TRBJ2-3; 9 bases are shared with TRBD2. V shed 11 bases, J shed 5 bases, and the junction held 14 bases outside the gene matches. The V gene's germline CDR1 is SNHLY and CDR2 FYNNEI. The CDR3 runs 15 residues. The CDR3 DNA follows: TGTGCCTCCAACCCCGGGACTAGCATAGTAGATACGCAGTATTTT. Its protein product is CASNPGTSIVDTQYF.

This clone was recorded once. This CDR3 reads CASSLGGQGAYQETQYF. CDR3 nucleotides: TGTGCCAGCAGCTTAGGCGGGCAGGGGGCTTACCAAGAGACCCAGTACTTC. This chain joins TRBV13 and TRBJ2-5, with 8 bases identical to TRBD1. CDR1 and CDR2 from the germline V gene are PRHDT and FYEKMQ (reference sequence). Losses at the gene ends were 0 bases for V and 0 bases for J; bases not matched to a gene: 6. The CDR3 consists of 17 residues.

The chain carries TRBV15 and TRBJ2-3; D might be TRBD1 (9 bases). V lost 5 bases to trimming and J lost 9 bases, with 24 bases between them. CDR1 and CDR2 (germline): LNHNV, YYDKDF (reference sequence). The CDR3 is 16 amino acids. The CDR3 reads CATSSGRDRDAVTQYF. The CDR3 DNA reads TGTGCCACCAGCTCCGGGAGGGACAGGGACGCGGTCACGCAGTATTTT.

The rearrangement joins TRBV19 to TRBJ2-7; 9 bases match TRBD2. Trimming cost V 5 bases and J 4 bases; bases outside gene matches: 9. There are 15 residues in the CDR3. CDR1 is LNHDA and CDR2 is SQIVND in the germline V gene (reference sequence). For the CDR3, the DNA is TGTGCCAGTAGTCCTCTCCCTAGCGGGAAATACGAGCAGTACTTC. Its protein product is CASSPLPSGKYEQYF.

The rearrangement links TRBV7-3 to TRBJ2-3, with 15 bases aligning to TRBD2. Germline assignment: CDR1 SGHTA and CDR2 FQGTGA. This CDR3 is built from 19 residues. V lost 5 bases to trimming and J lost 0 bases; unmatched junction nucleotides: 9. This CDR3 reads CASSGLAGGPSASTDTQYF. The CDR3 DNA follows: TGTGCCAGCAGCGGACTAGCGGGAGGGCCCAGTGCTAGCACAGATACGCAGTATTTT.

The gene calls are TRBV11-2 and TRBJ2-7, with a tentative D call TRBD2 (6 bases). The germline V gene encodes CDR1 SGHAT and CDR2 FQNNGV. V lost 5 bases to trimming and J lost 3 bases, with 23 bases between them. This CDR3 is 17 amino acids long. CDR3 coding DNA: TGTGCCAGCAGCCCTAAAGTCCGGGACTTAGCTATCTACGAGCAGTACTTC. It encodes CASSPKVRDLAIYEQYF.

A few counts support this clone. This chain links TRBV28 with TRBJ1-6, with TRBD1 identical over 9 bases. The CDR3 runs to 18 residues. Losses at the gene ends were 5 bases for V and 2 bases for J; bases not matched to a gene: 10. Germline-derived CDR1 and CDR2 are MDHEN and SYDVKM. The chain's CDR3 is CASSIQGALGPYNSPLHF. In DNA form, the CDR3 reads TGTGCCAGCAGTATACAGGGGGCTCTTGGTCCCTATAATTCACCCCTCCACTTT.

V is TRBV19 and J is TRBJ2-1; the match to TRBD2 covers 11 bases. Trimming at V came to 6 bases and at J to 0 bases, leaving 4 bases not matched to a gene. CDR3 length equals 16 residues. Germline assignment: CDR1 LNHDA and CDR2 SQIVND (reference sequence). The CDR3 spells CASRRSGRASYNEQFF. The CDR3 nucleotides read TGTGCCAGTAGACGTAGCGGGAGGGCCTCCTACAATGAGCAGTTCTTC.

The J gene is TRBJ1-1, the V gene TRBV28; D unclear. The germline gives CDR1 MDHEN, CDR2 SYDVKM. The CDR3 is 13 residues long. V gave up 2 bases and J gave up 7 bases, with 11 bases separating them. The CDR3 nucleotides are TGTGCCAGCAGTTTAACCGGGGTGATTGAAGCTTTCTTT. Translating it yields CASSLTGVIEAFF.

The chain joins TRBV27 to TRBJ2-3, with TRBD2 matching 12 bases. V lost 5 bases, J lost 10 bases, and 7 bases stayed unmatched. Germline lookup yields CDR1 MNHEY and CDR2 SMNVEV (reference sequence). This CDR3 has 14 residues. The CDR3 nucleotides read TGTGCCAGCAGTCCTAGCGGGAGGGCCTGGGCGCAGTATTTT. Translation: CASSPSGRAWAQYF.

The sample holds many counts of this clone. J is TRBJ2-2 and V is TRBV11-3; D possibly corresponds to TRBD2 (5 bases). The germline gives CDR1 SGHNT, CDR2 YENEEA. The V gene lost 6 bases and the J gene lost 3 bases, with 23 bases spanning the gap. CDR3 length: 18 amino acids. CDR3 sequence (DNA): TGTGCCAGCAGAAAAGCCAACCCACGAGGGTTTGACACCGGGGAGCTGTTTTTT. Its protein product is CASRKANPRGFDTGELFF.

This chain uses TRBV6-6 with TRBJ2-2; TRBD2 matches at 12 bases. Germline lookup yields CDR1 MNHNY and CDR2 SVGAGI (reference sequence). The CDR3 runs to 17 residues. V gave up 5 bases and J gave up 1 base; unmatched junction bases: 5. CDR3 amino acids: CASSPPGLAGNTGELFF. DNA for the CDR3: TGTGCCAGCAGTCCACCGGGACTAGCGGGGAACACCGGGGAGCTGTTTTTT.

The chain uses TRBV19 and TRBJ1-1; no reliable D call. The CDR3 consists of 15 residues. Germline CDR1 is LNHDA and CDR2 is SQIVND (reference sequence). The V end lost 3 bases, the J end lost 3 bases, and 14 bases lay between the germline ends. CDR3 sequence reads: CASSMERRGDTEAFF. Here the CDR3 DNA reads TGTGCCAGTAGTATGGAGAGGCGAGGCGACACTGAAGCTTTCTTT.

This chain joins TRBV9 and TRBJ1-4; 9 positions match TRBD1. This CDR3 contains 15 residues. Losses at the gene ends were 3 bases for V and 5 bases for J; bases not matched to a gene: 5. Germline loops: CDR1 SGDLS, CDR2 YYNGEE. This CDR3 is CASSDRTGVNEKLFF. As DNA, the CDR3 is TGTGCCAGCAGCGACAGGACAGGGGTGAATGAAAAACTGTTTTTT.

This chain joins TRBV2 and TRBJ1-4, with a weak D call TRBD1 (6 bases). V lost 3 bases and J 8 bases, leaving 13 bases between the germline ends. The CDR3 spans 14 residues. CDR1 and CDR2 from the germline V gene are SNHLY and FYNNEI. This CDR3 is CASSERGSGEKLFF. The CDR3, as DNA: TGTGCCAGCAGTGAGAGGGGGTCGGGAGAAAAACTGTTTTTT. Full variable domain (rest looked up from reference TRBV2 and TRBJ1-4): EPEVTQTPSHQVTQMGQEVILRCVPISNHLYFYWYRQILGQKVEFLVSFYNNEISEKSEIFDDQFSVERPDGSNFTLKIRSTKLEDSAMYFCASSERGSGEKLFFGSGTQLSVL.